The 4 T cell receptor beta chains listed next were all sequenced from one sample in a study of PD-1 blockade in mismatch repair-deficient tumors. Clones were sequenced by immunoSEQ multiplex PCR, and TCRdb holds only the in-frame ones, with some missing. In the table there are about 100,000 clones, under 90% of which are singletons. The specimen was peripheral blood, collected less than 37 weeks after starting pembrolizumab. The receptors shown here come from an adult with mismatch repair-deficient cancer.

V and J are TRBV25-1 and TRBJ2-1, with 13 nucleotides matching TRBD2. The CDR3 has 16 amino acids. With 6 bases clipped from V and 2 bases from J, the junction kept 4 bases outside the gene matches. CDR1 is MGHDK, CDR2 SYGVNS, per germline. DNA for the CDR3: TGTGCCAGCAGGACTAGCGGGAGGCGGCCCTACAATGAGCAGTTCTTC. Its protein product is CASRTSGRRPYNEQFF.

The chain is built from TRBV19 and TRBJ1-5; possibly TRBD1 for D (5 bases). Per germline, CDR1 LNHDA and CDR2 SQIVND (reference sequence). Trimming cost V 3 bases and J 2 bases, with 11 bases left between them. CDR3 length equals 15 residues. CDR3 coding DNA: TGTGCCAGTAGTATGGGGGTCGATGGCAATCAGCCCCAGCATTTT. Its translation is CASSMGVDGNQPQHF.

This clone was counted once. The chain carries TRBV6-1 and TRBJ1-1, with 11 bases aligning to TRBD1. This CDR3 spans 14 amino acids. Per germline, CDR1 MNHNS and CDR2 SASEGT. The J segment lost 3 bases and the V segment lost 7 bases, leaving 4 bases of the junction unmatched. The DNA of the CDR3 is TGTGCCAGCATTCGGACAGGGGGCTACACTGAAGCTTTCTTT. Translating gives CASIRTGGYTEAFF.

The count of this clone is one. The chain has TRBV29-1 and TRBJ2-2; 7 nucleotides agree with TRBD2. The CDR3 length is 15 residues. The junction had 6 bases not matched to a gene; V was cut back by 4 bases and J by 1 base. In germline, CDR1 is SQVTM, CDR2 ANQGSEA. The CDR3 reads CSVVKGGGNTGELFF. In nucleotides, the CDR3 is TGCAGCGTTGTGAAGGGCGGGGGGAACACCGGGGAGCTGTTTTTT.